A selection of T cell receptor beta chains follows, all from one sample in a study of CXCR3-negative and CXCR3-positive naive CD8 T cells. TCRdb re-called the 5' RACE reads and catalogs CDR3 proteins one per entry, DNA excluded. The sample holds 85,000 to 130,000 distinct CDR3 sequences. The sample taken for sequencing was naive CXCR3+ CD8+ T cells from blood. These receptor sequences come from a human donor in good health. Some clones in this sample may be carry-over from other donors' samples. Each CDR3 is given with its conserved first and last residue.

CDR3 protein	CDR3 length	J gene	V gene
CASSFRGRWNIQYF	14	TRBJ2-4	TRBV12-3/TRBV12-4
CASSLSAWTGGTTGELFF	18	TRBJ2-2	TRBV7-3
CASTGSPQVSQFF	13	TRBJ2-1	TRBV11-3
CASSLVGHNEQYF	13	TRBJ2-7	TRBV5-1
CASSLENQPYEQYF	14	TRBJ2-7	TRBV11-2
CASRGLAGYNEQFF	14	TRBJ2-1	TRBV4-1
CASSYSSVLGGEQFF	15	TRBJ2-1	TRBV6-6
CASSSGTSGDNEQFF	15	TRBJ2-1	TRBV7-3
CATSRDAQGGGTEAFF	16	TRBJ1-1	TRBV15
CASSLAPDGEQFF	13	TRBJ2-1	TRBV7-8
CASSLGLGDYNEQFF	15	TRBJ2-1	TRBV5-1
CASEGEFYNEQFF	13	TRBJ2-1	TRBV3-1
CASSQEGSRAGIHNYGYTF	19	TRBJ1-2	TRBV3-1
CASSEPRQGSYEQYF	15	TRBJ2-7	TRBV2
CASSLLAEGDEQFF	14	TRBJ2-1	TRBV28
CASSPWGTGAEQYF	14	TRBJ2-7	TRBV14
CAISELREATYEQYF	15	TRBJ2-7	TRBV10-3
CASSSSPSYEQYF	13	TRBJ2-7	TRBV7-8
CASSSVREVSNQPQHF	16	TRBJ1-5	TRBV6-6
CASNLSGGSTDTQYF	15	TRBJ2-3	TRBV12-3/TRBV12-4
CSVDLIGGEQYF	12	TRBJ2-7	TRBV29-1
CASSYETGWEQPQHF	15	TRBJ1-5	TRBV28
CASVGPYGYTF	11	TRBJ1-2	TRBV19
CASSGGLGLAKDTQYF	16	TRBJ2-3	TRBV7-8
CASSGGPEGQNKF	13	TRBJ1-1	TRBV7-9
CASSSTGPGNTEAFF	15	TRBJ1-1	TRBV5-1
CASSLESSNEQFF	13	TRBJ2-1	TRBV13
CASSIHLNQPQHF	13	TRBJ1-5	TRBV27
CASQGTSGRDYEQFF	15	TRBJ2-1	TRBV10-2
CASSIGRGMNTEAFF	15	TRBJ1-1	TRBV6-5
CSARDSGGYTQYF	13	TRBJ2-3	TRBV20-1
CASSPSGGFTQETQYF	16	TRBJ2-5	TRBV13
CSVEVGDRDDYEQYF	15	TRBJ2-7	TRBV29-1
CSASGPNRAYEQYF	14	TRBJ2-7	TRBV20-1
CASSLEGQLNSPLHF	15	TRBJ1-6	TRBV7-9
CATSRGSGSGELFF	14	TRBJ2-2	TRBV15
CASSITLGDEQYF	13	TRBJ2-7	TRBV12-3/TRBV12-4